This T cell receptor beta chain was obtained from a study of T cells in Graves' hyperthyroidism and ophthalmopathy. Study-level background: Peripheral blood samples were taken at initial diagnosis, prior to any treatment.

CDR1 is MNHEY, CDR2 SMNVEV, per germline (reference sequence). The CDR3 has 13 residues. The V gene lost 10 bases and the J gene lost 6 bases, with 15 bases spanning the gap. With a duration under 2 months, the hyperthyroidism was newly diagnosed in patients aged 18 to 65. Researchers amplified the TCR beta CDR3 regions from RNA transcripts. Initially, a first-round RT-PCR of the TCR CDR3 employed the HTBI primer set. TCRdb passed the multiplex PCR reads through MiXCR, listing each CDR3 protein once. This sample has approximately 360,000 distinct CDR3 sequences; around a sixth occur once, and the top ten carry around 30%. A few counts support this clonotype.

This clonotype was sampled from a woman aged 18 to 35 with Graves' hyperthyroidism that later progressed to Graves' ophthalmopathy. J is TRBJ2-2 and V is TRBV27; tentative D call: TRBD2 (6 bases). Sequenced material: blood. The CDR3 here is CATRGGVAGELFF. CDR3 DNA sequence: TGTGCCACCCGTGGCGGGGTTGCCGGGGAGCTGTTTTTT.